The clone carrying this TCR beta chain was seen more than once but under ten times. This entry belongs to a study of T cells in Graves' hyperthyroidism and ophthalmopathy. Across the whole study: It was at initial diagnosis, before any treatment, that peripheral blood was collected.

Amplified regions were TCR beta CDR3 sequences from RNA transcripts. An initial round of RT-PCR targeting the TCR CDR3 relied on the HTBI primer set. TCRdb processed the multiplex PCR reads anew with MiXCR; each CDR3 protein has one entry. The sample has approximately 430,000 distinct CDR3 sequences, approximately 15% seen once. This sequence was found in a woman aged 18-29 years with Graves' hyperthyroidism. Sequences were obtained from blood.

CDR3 amino acids: CASSLTVTNIQYF. The CDR3 nucleotides read TGTGCCAGCAGTTTGACAGTTACAAACATTCAGTACTTC. This sequence joins TRBV2 and TRBJ2-4; D is possibly TRBD1 (5 bases). Germline V gene lookup returns CDR1 SNHLY and CDR2 FYNNEI. The CDR3 is 13 amino acids. V was clipped by 5 bases and J by 6 bases, with 11 bases between them.